These 2 T cell receptor beta chains originate from one sample sequenced in a study of Ad26.COV2.S vaccination and SARS-CoV-2 variants (dated by TCRdb to the early 2020s). According to the study, the label for this sample's treatment or condition signals: about 20 received Ad26.COV2.S at low or high dose, single or two shots; roughly 5 received placebo; per-sample allocation not given. For vaccine and placebo recipients, the sequenced repertoires came from samples collected on day 63 after the first injection. Library prep was done by the immunoSEQ multiplex PCR assay. Not all clones reach the TCRdb copy of this immuneACCESS table, which keeps in-frame sequences only. Checked studies attribute under half of the gap to unresolved V genes and leave the rest unexplained. The sample table lists about 400,000 clones, around 91% of them with a count of one. The ten biggest clones cover approximately 1.9% of the sample.

The sequencing used peripheral blood, collected in a trial of Ad26.COV2.S vaccine versus placebo. The source is a person aged 18-60 years who received the Ad26.COV2.S COVID-19 vaccine or a placebo.

V and J are TRBV5-1 and TRBJ1-2; no clear D. Trimming pared 1 base from V and 3 bases from J, leaving 10 bases between. The CDR3 contains 14 residues. Germline CDR1 and CDR2: SGHRS and YFSETQ. The CDR3 region is CASSLYQLDYGYTF. Here the CDR3 DNA reads TGCGCCAGCAGCTTGTACCAATTGGACTATGGCTACACCTTC.

The rearrangement links TRBV28 to TRBJ2-5, with 7 nucleotides matching TRBD2. Unmatched junction bases numbered 8, after V lost 2 bases and J lost 5 bases. The CDR3 sequence is 15 residues long. Germline CDR1 MDHEN, CDR2 SYDVKM. The CDR3 nucleotides are TGTGCCAGCAGTTTACCGGGGGGTGTGTTGGAGACCCAGTACTTC. This gives the protein CASSLPGGVLETQYF.